These T cell receptor beta chains were read from a single sample in a study of cytomegalovirus exposure and HLA in healthy donors. Profiled with immunoSEQ multiplex PCR; TCRdb holds only in-frame clones, not every one. The profile covers about 200,000 clones, with more than 75% appearing a single time and about 0.36% taken by the ten largest. Sequences were obtained from PBMCs. These receptors were taken from a male donor in good health and CMV-seropositive. Both conserved end residues are part of each CDR3. The order of the fields is V gene, CDR3 protein.

v_gene: TRBV6-5
CDR3aa: CASSYSGPGITDTQYF

v_gene: TRBV7-7
CDR3aa: CASSLGTLAGGTDTQYF

v_gene: TRBV30
CDR3aa: CACSPGRGGNQPQHF

v_gene: TRBV29-1
CDR3aa: CSVAGSGVGTEAFF

v_gene: TRBV9
CDR3aa: CASSSPGGTGELFF

v_gene: TRBV7-9
CDR3aa: CASSPLDMFTEAFF

v_gene: TRBV28
CDR3aa: CASSFAEPSVLSETQYF

v_gene: TRBV5-1
CDR3aa: CASSLVDSGSIEQFF

v_gene: TRBV19
CDR3aa: CASSLPGTEAFF

v_gene: TRBV19
CDR3aa: CASSTLSTGGFGYTF

v_gene: TRBV2
CDR3aa: CASRYEGIYGYTF

v_gene: TRBV6-5
CDR3aa: CASSLTDGEETQYF

v_gene: TRBV2
CDR3aa: CASSDGLLYEQYF

v_gene: TRBV11-3
CDR3aa: CASSFAGTSGGAYNEQFF

v_gene: TRBV6-1
CDR3aa: CASSKTGVYTEAFF

v_gene: TRBV7-9
CDR3aa: CASSLGGTGGYTF

v_gene: TRBV5-4
CDR3aa: CASSLAWTSGASYNEQFF

v_gene: TRBV27
CDR3aa: CASSQGGRELFF

v_gene: TRBV6-1
CDR3aa: CASRSPAGIQYF

v_gene: TRBV6-1
CDR3aa: CASSELDRRTEQYF

v_gene: TRBV19
CDR3aa: CASAPGTAYEQYF

v_gene: TRBV4-2
CDR3aa: CASSQDRPGGTTEAFF

v_gene: TRBV13
CDR3aa: CASTEGLAGTGEQYF

v_gene: TRBV30
CDR3aa: CAWSLGTALEQYF

v_gene: TRBV5-5
CDR3aa: CASSFSMGAPRGANVLTF

v_gene: TRBV29-1
CDR3aa: CSVTSGTDKNIQYF

v_gene: TRBV29-1
CDR3aa: CSAYDNSYEQYF

v_gene: TRBV27
CDR3aa: CASTPGSFGGELFF

v_gene: TRBV28
CDR3aa: CASTDSGRFEQFF

v_gene: TRBV6-5
CDR3aa: CASSYPGNNEQFF

v_gene: TRBV18
CDR3aa: CASSPEQTDNSPLHF

v_gene: TRBV7-2
CDR3aa: CASSARGQGFGDNEQFF

v_gene: TRBV9
CDR3aa: CASSAEETSGNTIYF

v_gene: TRBV30
CDR3aa: CAWSTGIVQYF

v_gene: TRBV6-5
CDR3aa: CASSPRLSYEQYF

v_gene: TRBV7-3
CDR3aa: CASSLSSGTGTGELFF

v_gene: TRBV9
CDR3aa: CASSDGGGAKETQYF

v_gene: TRBV28
CDR3aa: CASSYRNSGRGAETQYF

v_gene: TRBV2
CDR3aa: CASSSGTTSGNTIYF

v_gene: TRBV19
CDR3aa: CASSPSDRGGGTEAFF

v_gene: TRBV19
CDR3aa: CASSKSGSPGANVLTF

v_gene: TRBV12-5
CDR3aa: CASSQGSNTGELFF

v_gene: TRBV9
CDR3aa: CASSVTGGQETQYF

v_gene: TRBV7-7
CDR3aa: CASSLGQGGSYEQYF

v_gene: TRBV7-9
CDR3aa: CAGGGTGISNQPQHF

v_gene: TRBV9
CDR3aa: CASSVISRGYNEQFF

v_gene: TRBV28
CDR3aa: CASSSRGQPQHF

v_gene: TRBV29-1
CDR3aa: CSVDPLETQYF

v_gene: TRBV2
CDR3aa: CASRGGSSYEQYF

v_gene: TRBV4-3
CDR3aa: CASSQDPGVVQETQYF